These 17 T cell receptor beta chains were all obtained from the same sample, sequenced in a study of T cell clonality in common variable immunodeficiency. Clones were read by immunoSEQ multiplex PCR, and TCRdb kept only the in-frame ones, dropping some. The repertoire consists of some 50,000 clones, none detected only once. The specimen was peripheral blood mononuclear cells. These receptors all stem from a person aged 18 to 70 in good health.

The sample holds many counts of this clone. The sequence runs out 3 residues before the end of the CDR3; the remainder is reconstructed from the germline J gene. The genes are TRBV29-1 and TRBJ2-1; D remains ambiguous. V lost 4 bases and J 5 bases, leaving 15 bases between the germline ends. Germline assignment: CDR1 SQVTM and CDR2 ANQGSEA. The CDR3 has 14 residues. The CDR3 bases that were read are TGCAGCGTTGTATCAAGCGTAACCAACAATGAG. Protein product: CSVVSSVTNNE. The whole CDR3 protein is CSVVSSVTNNEQFF.

This clone showed up many times. Read coverage stops 3 residues before the CDR3 terminus; the germline J gene supplies the remainder. The chain joins TRBV5-4 to TRBJ2-1; 7 bases line up with TRBD2. The CDR3 length is 13 residues. The germline V gene has CDR1 SGHNT and CDR2 YYREEE (reference sequence). The J segment lost 4 bases and the V segment lost 5 bases, leaving 3 bases of the junction unmatched. The CDR3 spells CASSGGLYNEQFF. CDR3 DNA (partial): TGTGCCAGCAGTGGGGGACTATACAATGAG. Supplemented by reference TRBV5-4 and TRBJ2-1, the full variable domain reads ETGVTQSPTHLIKTRGQQVTLRCSSQSGHNTVSWYQQALGQGPQFIFQYYREEENGRGNFPPRFSGLQFPNYSSELNVNALELDDSALYLCASSGGLYNEQFFGPGTRLTVL.

This clone was picked up many times. The read comes to an end 3 residues before the CDR3 does, leaving the germline J gene to fill in the end. The genes are TRBV4-1 and TRBJ2-3; tentative D call: TRBD2 (6 bases). Trimming shortened V by 1 base and J by 0 bases, and 11 bases separated the two germline ends. The germline CDR1 and CDR2 sequences are MGHRA and YSYEKL. The CDR3 is made up of 16 amino acids. The chain's CDR3 is CASSQALGTSTDTQYF. The CDR3 DNA, read in part, is TGCGCCAGCAGCCAAGCGTTGGGGACTAGCACAGATACG.

In this sample, this clone turned up many times. The read gets to within 3 residues of the CDR3 end, and the germline J gene fills in the rest. This chain connects TRBV7-2 to TRBJ2-3; D is uncertain. CDR1 and CDR2 from the germline V gene are SGHTA and FQGNSA. With 2 bases removed from V and 0 bases from J, the gap between germline ends came to 6 bases. The CDR3 runs 14 residues. The CDR3 loop reads CASSLPTSTDTQYF. The covered CDR3 bases are TGTGCCAGCAGCTTACCTACTAGCACAGATACG.

As concerns this clone: The observed sequence ends 3 residues before the CDR3 terminus, with the missing tail filled in from the germline J gene. The J gene is TRBJ2-4, the V gene TRBV7-2; D unresolved. Germline V lookup: CDR1 SGHTA, CDR2 FQGNSA. CDR3 size: 12 residues. CDR3 sequence: CASSLAGYGQYF. CDR3 bases read: TGTGCCAGCAGCTTAGCAGGGTATGGT.

This clone occurred many times. The missing CDR3 end, 3 residues past where the read stops, is filled in from the germline J gene. The genes are TRBV4-2 and TRBJ1-2; TRBD1 might be the D (6 bases). Trimming took off 4 bases at V and 6 bases at J, with 18 bases between the two ends. CDR1 LGHNA and CDR2 YNFKEQ come from the germline V gene. The CDR3 has 15 residues. The CDR3 loop reads CASSPRIPPGDGYTF. Partial CDR3 DNA: TGTGCCAGCAGCCCAAGAATACCCCCAGGGGATGGC.

Remarks on this clone: Coverage ceases 3 residues before the CDR3 finishes, and the germline J gene fills in the end. This sequence joins TRBV7-9 and TRBJ2-5, with a weak D call TRBD1 (6 bases). The germline V gene has CDR1 SEHNR and CDR2 FQNEAQ (reference sequence). This CDR3 has 15 amino acids. Trimming stripped 5 bases from V and 4 bases from J, with 17 bases between. CDR3 DNA, as far as it was read: TGTGCCAGCAGCCATGAACAGGGTCATGGAGAGACC. Translating it yields CASSHEQGHGET. The CDR3 reads in full as CASSHEQGHGETQYF.

The sample holds many counts of this clone. With the read ending 3 residues before the CDR3 end, the germline J gene is used to fill in that end. The genes are TRBV13 and TRBJ2-7; D is perhaps TRBD2 (6 bases). Germline V gene data show CDR1 as PRHDT and CDR2 as FYEKMQ (reference sequence). V dropped 3 bases and J dropped 0 bases, with 12 bases sitting between them. This CDR3 is built from 15 residues. Incomplete CDR3 DNA: TGTGCCAGCAGCTTCATTGGCGGGGACTCCTACGAG. This gives the protein CASSFIGGDSYE. The full CDR3 is CASSFIGGDSYEQYF. Together with reference TRBV13 and TRBJ2-7, the CDR3 gives the full variable domain: AAGVIQSPRHLIKEKRETATLKCYPIPRHDTVYWYQQGPGQDPQFLISFYEKMQSDKGSIPDRFSAQQFSDYHSELNMSSLELGDSALYFCASSFIGGDSYEQYFGPGTRLTVT.

This clone appeared many times. The CDR3 end lies 3 residues beyond the end of the read and is filled in from the germline J gene. The same CDR3 arises from other DNA sequences in this sample as well. The rearrangement uses TRBV4-1 and TRBJ1-1; maybe TRBD1 (6 bases). Germline lookup yields CDR1 MGHRA and CDR2 YSYEKL. This CDR3 is 12 amino acids long. V gave up 3 bases and J gave up 7 bases, with 9 bases separating them. CDR3 DNA, as far as it was read: TGCGCCAGCAGCCAGGGGGGGCTTGAA. This translates into CASSQGGLE. The whole CDR3 protein is CASSQGGLEAFF.

Partial CDR3 DNA: TGTGCCGAACCCCGGGACATCTTTAGCAATCAGCCG. This translates into CAEPRDIFSNQP. The CDR3 in full is CAEPRDIFSNQPQYF. This chain connects TRBV19 to TRBJ2-3; perhaps TRBD1 as D (6 bases). The CDR3 goes on 3 residues after the read ends, and that part is filled in from the germline J gene. This CDR3 has 15 amino acids. The germline gives CDR1 LNHDA, CDR2 SQIVND (reference sequence).

In its sample, this clone was seen many times. The read terminates 3 residues ahead of where the CDR3 ends, so the germline J gene completes it. This sequence joins TRBV29-1 and TRBJ2-2, with TRBD2 as a possible D gene (7 bases). The CDR3 totals 13 residues. CDR1 SQVTM and CDR2 ANQGSEA come from the germline V gene. The germline V and J ends were trimmed by 3 bases and 4 bases, with 9 bases remaining between them. This chain's CDR3 is CSVDRGATGELFF. CDR3 DNA, as far as it was read: TGCAGCGTTGATCGGGGGGCCACCGGGGAG.

This clone has at least ten counts. The missing CDR3 end, 3 residues past where the read stops, is filled in from the germline J gene. This chain uses TRBV6-2 or TRBV6-3 with TRBJ2-2; D gene ambiguous. V was trimmed by 1 base and J by 0 bases, leaving 12 bases between them. The germline gives CDR1 MNHEY, CDR2 SVGEGT. The CDR3 runs 17 residues. This CDR3 is CASSYYATNTNTGELFF. The sequenced part of the CDR3 DNA is TGTGCCAGCAGTTACTACGCAACCAACACGAACACCGGGGAG.

This clone was observed at least ten times. The sequence runs out 3 residues before the end of the CDR3; the remainder is reconstructed from the germline J gene. The rearrangement links TRBV12-3 or TRBV12-4 to TRBJ2-2; tentative D call: TRBD1 (5 bases). Trimming took 3 bases from V and 0 from J, leaving 11 bases between them. The CDR3 is made up of 16 amino acids. CDR3 region: CASSLGRPSNTGELFF. The sequenced part of the CDR3 DNA is TGTGCCAGCAGTTTGGGGCGACCCTCGAACACCGGGGAG.

This clone was found many times. CDR3 DNA, as far as it was read: TGTGCCAGCAGTGACTCGAAGGTTTCCGGGGAG. It yields the protein CASSDSKVSGE. The full CDR3 is CASSDSKVSGELFF. V is TRBV6-4 and J is TRBJ2-2; D is uncertain. The DNA ends 3 residues before the CDR3 does, and the rest of the CDR3 is filled in from the germline J gene. From germline, CDR1 is MRHNA and CDR2 SNTAGT. This CDR3 is built from 14 residues. The ends were cut back, 0 bases at V and 6 bases at J, with 8 bases in the middle.

The CDR3 is CAWSRGSTYEQYF. The sequenced CDR3 bases are TGTGCCTGGAGTAGGGGATCCACCTACGAG. The rearrangement joins TRBV30 to TRBJ2-7; D perhaps matches TRBD1 (5 bases). The read terminates 3 residues ahead of where the CDR3 ends, so the germline J gene completes it. V was clipped by 2 bases and J by 2 bases, with 10 bases between them. Germline assignment: CDR1 GTSNPN and CDR2 SVGIG (reference sequence). The CDR3 has 13 residues.

This clone was counted at least ten times. Coverage ceases 3 residues before the CDR3 finishes, and the germline J gene fills in the end. The chain is built from TRBV30 and TRBJ1-2; D gene uncertain. Germline assignment: CDR1 GTSNPN and CDR2 SVGIG (reference sequence). V gave up 7 bases and J gave up 4 bases, with 19 bases separating them. The CDR3 is made up of 14 amino acids. CDR3 residues: CAFGSTEVFYGYTF. CDR3 DNA (partial): TGTGCCTTCGGGTCCACCGAGGTTTTCTATGGC.

In this sample, this clone turned up many times. The DNA ends 3 residues before the CDR3 does, and the rest of the CDR3 is filled in from the germline J gene. The gene calls are TRBV19 and TRBJ2-7, with 7 positions matching TRBD1. V was pared by 6 bases and J by 3 bases, with 8 bases of the junction left unmatched. Per the germline V gene, CDR1 is LNHDA and CDR2 is SQIVND (reference sequence). The CDR3 extends over 14 amino acids. Incomplete CDR3 DNA: TGTGCCAGTAGCACGACCAGGGGGAACTACGAG. Translated, it gives CASSTTRGNYE. The full CDR3 sequence reads CASSTTRGNYEQYF.